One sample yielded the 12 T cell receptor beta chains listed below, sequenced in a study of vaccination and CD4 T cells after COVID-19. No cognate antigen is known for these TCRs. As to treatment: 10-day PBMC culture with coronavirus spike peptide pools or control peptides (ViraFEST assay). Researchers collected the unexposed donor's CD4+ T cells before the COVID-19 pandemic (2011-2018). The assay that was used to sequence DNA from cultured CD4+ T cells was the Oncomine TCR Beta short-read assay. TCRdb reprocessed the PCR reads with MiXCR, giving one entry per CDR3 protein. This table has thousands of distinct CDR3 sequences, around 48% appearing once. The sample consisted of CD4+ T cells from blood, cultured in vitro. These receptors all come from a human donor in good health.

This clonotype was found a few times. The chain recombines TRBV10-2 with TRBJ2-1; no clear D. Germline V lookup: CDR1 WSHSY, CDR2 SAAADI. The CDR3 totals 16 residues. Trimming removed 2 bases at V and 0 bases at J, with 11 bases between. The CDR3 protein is CASSEIGGSSYNEQFF. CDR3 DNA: TGCGCCAGCAGTGAGATCGGCGGTAGCTCCTACAATGAGCAGTTCTTC.

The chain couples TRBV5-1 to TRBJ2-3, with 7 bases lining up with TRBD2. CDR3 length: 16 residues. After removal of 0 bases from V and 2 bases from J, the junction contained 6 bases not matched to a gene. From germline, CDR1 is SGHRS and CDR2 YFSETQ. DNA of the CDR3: TGCGCCAGCAGCTTGGAGCGGGGTCGGGCCACAGATACGCAGTATTTT. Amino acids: CASSLERGRATDTQYF.

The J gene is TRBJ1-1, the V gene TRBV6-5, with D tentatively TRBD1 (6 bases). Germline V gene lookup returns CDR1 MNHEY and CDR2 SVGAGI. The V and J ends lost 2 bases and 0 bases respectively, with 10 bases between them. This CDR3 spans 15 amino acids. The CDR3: CASSYKGQLNTEAFF. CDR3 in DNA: TGTGCCAGCAGTTACAAGGGACAACTGAACACTGAAGCTTTCTTT.

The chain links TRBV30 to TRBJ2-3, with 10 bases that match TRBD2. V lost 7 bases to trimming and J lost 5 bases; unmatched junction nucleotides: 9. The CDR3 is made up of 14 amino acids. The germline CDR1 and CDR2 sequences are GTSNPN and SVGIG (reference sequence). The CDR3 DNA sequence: TGTGCCTCTACCGGGAGCGGGGGGGAAGATACGCAGTATTTT. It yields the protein CASTGSGGEDTQYF.

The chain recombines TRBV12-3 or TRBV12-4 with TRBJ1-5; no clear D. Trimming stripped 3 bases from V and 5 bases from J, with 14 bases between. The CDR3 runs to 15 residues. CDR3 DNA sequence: TGTGCCAGCAGTTTTGGGCATCCTGGGGATCAGCCCCAGCATTTT. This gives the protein CASSFGHPGDQPQHF.

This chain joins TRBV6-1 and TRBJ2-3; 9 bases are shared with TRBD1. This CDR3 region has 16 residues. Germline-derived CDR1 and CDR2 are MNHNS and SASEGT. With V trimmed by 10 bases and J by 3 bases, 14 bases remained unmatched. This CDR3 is CATLPTGGASTDTQYF. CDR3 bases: TGTGCCACCTTACCCACAGGGGGCGCTTCTACAGATACGCAGTATTTT.

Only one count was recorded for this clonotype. In DNA form, the CDR3 reads TGTGCCAGCAGGGGACAGGGGAAGAATTACGAGCAGTACTTC. It yields the protein CASRGQGKNYEQYF. The chain carries TRBV2 and TRBJ2-7, with 10 bases identical to TRBD1. With V trimmed by 6 bases and J by 4 bases, 6 bases remained unmatched. This CDR3 spans 14 amino acids. Germline values: CDR1 SNHLY, CDR2 FYNNEI.

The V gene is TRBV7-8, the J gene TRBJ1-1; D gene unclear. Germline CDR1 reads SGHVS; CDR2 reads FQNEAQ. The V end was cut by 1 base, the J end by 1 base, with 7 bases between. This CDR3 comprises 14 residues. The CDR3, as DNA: TGTGCCAGCAGCTTAGGGGCGGCGAACACTGAAGCTTTCTTT. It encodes CASSLGAANTEAFF.

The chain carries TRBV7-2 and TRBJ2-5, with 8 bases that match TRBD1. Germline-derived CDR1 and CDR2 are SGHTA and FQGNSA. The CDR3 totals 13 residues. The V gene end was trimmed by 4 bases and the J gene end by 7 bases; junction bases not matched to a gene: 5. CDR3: CASSSRQGTTQYF. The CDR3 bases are TGTGCCAGCAGCTCCCGACAGGGGACGACCCAGTACTTC.

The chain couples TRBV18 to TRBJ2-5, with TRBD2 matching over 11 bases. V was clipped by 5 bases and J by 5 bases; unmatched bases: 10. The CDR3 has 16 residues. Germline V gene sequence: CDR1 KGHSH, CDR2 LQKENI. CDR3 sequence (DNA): TGTGCCAGCTCAGAATTAGCGGGAGGGCCCACGGAGACCCAGTACTTC. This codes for CASSELAGGPTETQYF.

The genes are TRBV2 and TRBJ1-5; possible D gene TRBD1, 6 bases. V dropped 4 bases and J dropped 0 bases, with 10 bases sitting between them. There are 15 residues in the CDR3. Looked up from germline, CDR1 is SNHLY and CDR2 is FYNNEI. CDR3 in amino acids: CASSANRDSNQPQHF. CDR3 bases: TGTGCCAGCAGTGCAAACAGGGATAGCAATCAGCCCCAGCATTTT.

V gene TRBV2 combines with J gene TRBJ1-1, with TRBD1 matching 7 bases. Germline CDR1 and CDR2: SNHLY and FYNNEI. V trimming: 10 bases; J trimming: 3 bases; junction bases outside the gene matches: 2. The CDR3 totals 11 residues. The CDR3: CANQGDTEAFF. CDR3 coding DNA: TGTGCCAACCAGGGGGACACTGAAGCTTTCTTT.